One and the same sample provided the 7 T cell receptor beta chains below, sequenced in a study of shared clonotypes between healthy human individuals (dated by TCRdb to 2019 to 2021). The library was produced with the immunoSEQ multiplex PCR assay. The table was pulled from immuneACCESS by TCRdb, which kept in-frame rearrangements only. Such tables lose some clones; where checked, under half of the loss comes from unresolved V genes, and the rest has no known cause. The sample includes fewer than 2.5 million clones, with roughly 93% observed a single time. The ten most abundant clones make up 0.36% of the sample. Sequencing was performed on naive CD4+ T cells from PBMCs. Taken with the paper, the label for cell subset or site translates to: CD45RA+ positively selected. These receptors were collected from a man aged 18 to 29 in good health. Some clones in this sample may be carry-over from other donors' samples.

This rearrangement joins TRBV28 to TRBJ2-7; D possibly corresponds to TRBD2 (5 bases). The CDR3 is made up of 12 amino acids. Per germline, CDR1 MDHEN and CDR2 SYDVKM. V was pared by 8 bases and J by 4 bases, with 12 bases between. The CDR3, as DNA: TGTGCCAGCCGAGCGGACTGGTACGAGCAGTACTTC. The encoded protein is CASRADWYEQYF.

This chain joins TRBV5-1 and TRBJ1-1; D is undetermined. The germline CDR1 and CDR2 sequences are SGHRS and YFSETQ. V was trimmed by 6 bases and J by 0 bases, leaving 9 bases between them. This CDR3 has 13 residues. The CDR3 region has the DNA TGCGCCAGCAAAAACGAGATGAACACTGAAGCTTTCTTT. Its protein product is CASKNEMNTEAFF. Together with reference TRBV5-1 and TRBJ1-1, the CDR3 gives the full variable domain: KAGVTQTPRYLIKTRGQQVTLSCSPISGHRSVSWYQQTPGQGLQFLFEYFSETQRNKGNFPGRFSGRQFSNSRSEMNVSTLELGDSALYLCASKNEMNTEAFFGQGTRLTVV.

The chain carries TRBV11-2 and TRBJ2-4; D call uncertain. The germline V gene has CDR1 SGHAT and CDR2 FQNNGV. The CDR3 runs to 18 residues. V dropped 0 bases and J dropped 2 bases, with 17 bases sitting between them. For the CDR3, the DNA is TGTGCCAGCAGCTTAGATCTTATTGGCAGGCCTACCAAAAACATTCAGTACTTC. Protein: CASSLDLIGRPTKNIQYF.

The rearrangement uses TRBV12-5 and TRBJ1-2; no clear D. CDR1 and CDR2 (germline): LGHNT, FRNRAP. The V end was cut by 1 base, the J end by 11 bases, with 14 bases between. The CDR3 length is 13 residues. The chain's CDR3 is CASGLAPEGSYTF. Written as DNA, the CDR3 is TGTGCTAGTGGTTTGGCCCCCGAGGGCAGTTACACCTTC.

The rearrangement joins TRBV20-1 to TRBJ2-1, with D tentatively TRBD1 (5 bases). This CDR3 spans 11 amino acids. CDR1 and CDR2 from the germline V gene are DFQATT and SNEGSKA (reference sequence). V dropped 6 bases and J dropped 9 bases, with 12 bases sitting between them. The CDR3 reads CSAPRQGEQFF. The CDR3 DNA is TGCAGTGCCCCACGTCAGGGTGAGCAGTTCTTC.

Regarding this clone: Other DNA sequences in this sample translate to the same CDR3. V gene TRBV10-3 combines with J gene TRBJ2-3; no firm D call. The CDR3 contains 12 residues. Germline CDR1 reads ENHRY; CDR2 reads SYGVKD. The V end was cut by 0 bases, the J end by 3 bases, with 1 base between. CDR3 sequence (DNA): TGTGCCATCAGTGAGTCGACAGATACGCAGTATTTT. This translates into CAISESTDTQYF.

The J gene is TRBJ1-4, the V gene TRBV6-5, with D possibly matching TRBD1 (6 bases). V lost 8 bases and J lost 0, with 10 bases in between. The germline CDR1 and CDR2 sequences are MNHEY and SVGAGI. This CDR3 spans 14 amino acids. CDR3 sequence (DNA): TGTGCCAGCCGGGACACCGCAACTAATGAAAAACTGTTTTTT. It codes for CASRDTATNEKLFF.